This T cell receptor beta chain was obtained from a study of cytomegalovirus exposure and HLA in healthy donors. Study-level background: When 300 to 500 donors were genotyped, about 86% of them were found to fall in the Caucasian-associated ancestry cluster.

Deletions cut 5 bases from V and 8 bases from J, with 24 bases between. CDR1 and CDR2 from the germline V gene are MNHEY and SMNVEV (reference sequence). This CDR3 contains 17 residues. The PCR made use of 60 Vbeta and 13 Jbeta primers. Data came from immunoSEQ multiplex PCR; TCRdb stores just in-frame clones and leaves some out. The sample has fewer than 150,000 clones, about four fifths seen once. Study-wide results and limits: Most CMV-associated TCR beta chains appeared HLA-restricted in a later analysis. Several of the most significant clusters appeared linked to common viral pathogens, based on a later analysis.

In the case of this clone: Its antigen remains unidentified.

The chain couples TRBV27 to TRBJ1-4; D perhaps matches TRBD1 (5 bases). The sequence was obtained from a man younger than 40 in good health and CMV-seronegative. Sample: PBMCs. The CDR3 spells CASSPFGAGGIQEKLFF. CDR3 nucleotides: TGTGCCAGCAGTCCATTTGGGGCGGGAGGGATTCAGGAAAAACTGTTTTTT. The full variable domain, in which reference TRBV27 and TRBJ1-4 provide the parts outside the CDR3, is EAQVTQNPRYLITVTGKKLTVTCSQNMNHEYMSWYRQDPGLGLRQIYYSMNVEVTDKGDVPEGYKVSRKEKRNFPLILESPSPNQTSLYFCASSPFGAGGIQEKLFFGSGTQLSVL.